This T cell receptor beta chain was sequenced during a study of beta chain features in type 1 diabetes. Whole-study findings and limits: Cells expressing TCR highly could be over-represented by cDNA sequencing. Junctions at VDJ sites from type 1 diabetes patients had fewer insertions and more deletions. Moderate but significant shortening of TCRB CDR3s was recorded in all four CD4+ subsets from Type 1 diabetes patients.

This clone appeared a few times. Its antigen remains unknown. The sequenced template was cDNA made from the entire isolated RNA. Produced via immunoSEQ multiplex PCR; TCRdb's table is partial and in-frame only. The table lists over 90,000 clones, 25% to 35% of them singletons. CDR1 GTSNPN and CDR2 SVGIG come from the germline V gene (reference sequence). J gave up 4 bases and V 4 bases, and 8 bases lay outside the gene matches. This CDR3 spans 15 amino acids. CD4+ naive, central memory, regulatory and stem cell-like memory cells were sorted via CD45RO/CCR7/CD25/CD127/CD95/CD27. This sequence originates from a young woman with type 1 diabetes. The J gene is TRBJ1-1, the V gene TRBV30, with 11 bases that match TRBD1. Sequencing input: central memory CD4+ T cells from blood. The CDR3 DNA follows: TGTGCCTGGATCGGGGACAGGGGGGAGTTCACTGAAGCTTTCTTT. It codes for CAWIGDRGEFTEAFF.